Here is one T cell receptor (beta chain) with its context. This sample is part of a study of cytomegalovirus exposure and HLA in healthy donors. On the study more broadly: Counted in an early data release were some 81 million unique TCRs from HLA-typed donors.

PCR involved 60 Vbeta and 13 Jbeta primers. TCRdb's copy holds only in-frame clones and misses some; the assay was immunoSEQ multiplex PCR. The sample has over 110,000 clones; 82% are singletons. The V gene's germline CDR1 is MDHEN and CDR2 SYDVKM. Losses at the gene ends were 6 bases for V and 5 bases for J; bases not matched to a gene: 7. The CDR3 contains 13 residues. Material for sequencing was PBMCs. The TCR sequence derives from a male donor in good health and CMV-seronegative. The chain couples TRBV28 to TRBJ2-7; 7 bases match TRBD1. The CDR3 loop reads CASSPTGFDEQYF. In DNA, the CDR3 is TGTGCCAGCAGCCCGACAGGGTTCGACGAGCAGTACTTC.